These 13 T cell receptor beta chains were all obtained from the same sample, sequenced in a study of control samples from healthy donors and cancer patients. Profiling relied on immunoSEQ multiplex PCR, and the TCRdb table lists in-frame clones only, not all of them. The repertoire has about 170,000 clones, just over 90% of them found once; the top ten carry roughly 4.3%. What was sequenced was blood. These receptor sequences come from a woman aged 55-69 years in good health.

This clone showed up just once. The rearrangement links TRBV2 to TRBJ1-5; D unclear. CDR3 size: 15 residues. Trimming took 4 bases from V and 5 from J, leaving 15 bases between them. Germline V gives CDR1 SNHLY, CDR2 FYNNEI. The DNA for the CDR3 is TGTGCCAGCAGTGGACAAAGCTACGGTTATCAGCCCCAGCATTTT. This sequence encodes CASSGQSYGYQPQHF.

The genes are TRBV12-3 or TRBV12-4 and TRBJ1-1, with D possibly being TRBD1 (5 bases). The CDR3 length is 12 residues. The germline V and J ends were trimmed by 2 bases and 9 bases, with 10 bases remaining between them. CDR3 nucleotides: TGTGCCAGCAGTTTAATGTCAGGGAAAGCTTTCTTT. Protein product: CASSLMSGKAFF.

This rearrangement joins TRBV7-2 to TRBJ2-7; no clear D. Germline lookup yields CDR1 SGHTA and CDR2 FQGNSA. Trimming shortened V by 5 bases and J by 3 bases, and 11 bases separated the two germline ends. This CDR3 is built from 13 residues. In DNA, the CDR3 is TGTGCCAGCAGCGTCGAAACCCGCTACGAGCAGTACTTC. Protein: CASSVETRYEQYF.

This chain uses TRBV29-1 with TRBJ2-3; D is unresolved. V lost 6 bases, J lost 0 bases, and 10 bases lay in between. Germline CDR1 reads SQVTM; CDR2 reads ANQGSEA. CDR3 length equals 13 residues. CDR3 DNA: TGCAGCGTCGGATCGTCTAGCACAGATACGCAGTATTTT. It codes for CSVGSSSTDTQYF.

The gene calls are TRBV4-2 and TRBJ2-1, with 8 bases aligning to TRBD2. CDR1 and CDR2 from the germline V gene are LGHNA and YNFKEQ. This CDR3 has 14 residues. The ends lost 9 bases at V and 4 bases at J; junction bases unmatched: 8. The CDR3: CASSGGALYNEQFF. As DNA, the CDR3 is TGTGCCAGTTCCGGGGGGGCCCTGTACAATGAGCAGTTCTTC.

This chain joins TRBV7-2 and TRBJ2-5; D may be TRBD2 (5 bases). The V end was cut by 5 bases, the J end by 2 bases, with 12 bases between. Germline-derived CDR1 and CDR2 are SGHTA and FQGNSA. The CDR3 totals 14 residues. CDR3 DNA: TGTGCCAGCAGCCCTGGACTGATACAAGAGACCCAGTACTTC. The encoded protein is CASSPGLIQETQYF.

The CDR3 region is CASSLTAGSHTQYF. The DNA for the CDR3 is TGTGCCAGCAGCTTGACAGCGGGAAGCCATACGCAGTATTTT. The chain uses TRBV11-3 and TRBJ2-3; TRBD2 matches at 7 bases. V shed 3 bases, J shed 7 bases, and the junction held 7 bases outside the gene matches. Germline-derived CDR1 and CDR2 are SGHNT and YENEEA. The CDR3 sequence is 14 residues long.

The chain uses TRBV9 and TRBJ1-2; D perhaps matches TRBD1 (6 bases). Trimming cost V 6 bases and J 0 bases, with 6 bases left between them. The germline gives CDR1 SGDLS, CDR2 YYNGEE. The CDR3 sequence is 12 residues long. Here the CDR3 reads CASKGANYGYTF. CDR3 coding DNA: TGTGCCAGCAAGGGGGCTAACTATGGCTACACCTTC. Drawing the rest from reference TRBV9 and TRBJ1-2, the complete variable domain is DSGVTQTPKHLITATGQRVTLRCSPRSGDLSVYWYQQSLDQGLQFLIQYYNGEERAKGNILERFSAQQFPDLHSELNLSSLELGDSALYFCASKGANYGYTFGSGTRLTVV.

Comments on this clone: Other DNA sequences in the sample encode the same CDR3. The V call is TRBV7-2, the J call TRBJ2-5; perhaps D is TRBD1 or TRBD2 (5 bases each). V was cut by 1 base and J by 1 base, with 7 bases left in between. Looked up from germline, CDR1 is SGHTA and CDR2 is FQGNSA. The CDR3 totals 14 residues. The CDR3 region has the DNA TGTGCCAGCAGCTTAGGGGGGTCCCAAGAGACCCAGTACTTC. As protein: CASSLGGSQETQYF.

CDR3 region: CSVPSAGGKGDTQYF. In nucleotides, the CDR3 is TGCAGCGTTCCGTCGGCGGGGGGTAAAGGAGATACGCAGTATTTT. The chain is built from TRBV29-1 and TRBJ2-3; TRBD2 agrees at 8 bases. Germline V gives CDR1 SQVTM, CDR2 ANQGSEA. V lost 5 bases to trimming and J lost 5 bases; unmatched junction nucleotides: 12. The CDR3 runs to 15 residues.

This clone was found once. This chain links TRBV6-5 with TRBJ2-7; 11 nucleotides match TRBD2. The CDR3 has 15 amino acids. Trimming removed 2 bases from V and 3 bases from J; junction bases left unmatched: 3. Germline CDR1 and CDR2: MNHEY and SVGAGI. The DNA for the CDR3 is TGTGCCAGCAGTTACCTAGCGGGGGGCCACTACGAGCAGTACTTC. It yields the protein CASSYLAGGHYEQYF.

The rearrangement links TRBV4-3 to TRBJ1-5; 7 nucleotides match TRBD1. CDR3 length: 17 residues. Per the germline V gene, CDR1 is LGHNA and CDR2 is YSLEER. With 2 bases clipped from V and 3 bases from J, the junction kept 10 bases outside the gene matches. Written as DNA, the CDR3 is TGCGCCAGCAGCCAATCGATCTTCGGGACAGACAATCAGCCCCAGCATTTT. Its translation is CASSQSIFGTDNQPQHF.

Comments on this clone: The same CDR3 is also encoded by other DNA sequences in this sample. The chain has TRBV12-3 or TRBV12-4 and TRBJ1-6; D gene uncertain. Trimming removed 3 bases from V and 6 bases from J, with 6 bases in between. The CDR3 is made up of 13 amino acids. CDR3 nucleotides: TGTGCCAGCAGTTTGTTGGGTAATTCACCCCTCCACTTT. Protein sequence: CASSLLGNSPLHF.